Each of the 10 T cell receptor beta chains below was sequenced from the same sample in a study of T cell changes during pregnancy in multiple sclerosis. Clones were sequenced by immunoSEQ multiplex PCR, and TCRdb holds only the in-frame ones, with some missing. The sample includes tens of thousands of clones, roughly 90% of them seen just once. The sample was peripheral blood, taken in the third trimester of pregnancy. These receptors were collected from a female donor with multiple sclerosis, enrolled in a pregnancy study.

This clone was detected only once. The V gene is TRBV11-1, the J gene TRBJ2-1; 7 bases align to TRBD2. This CDR3 comprises 16 residues. V lost 2 bases and J lost 5; bases outside the gene matches: 9. CDR1 and CDR2 (germline): SGHAT, FQDESV (reference sequence). CDR3 sequence (DNA): TGTGCCAGCAGCTTACGCGGGGGAACCGTGGACAATGAGCAGTTCTTC. This encodes CASSLRGGTVDNEQFF. The whole variable domain, filled in from reference TRBV11-1 and TRBJ2-1, reads EAEVAQSPRYKITEKSQAVAFWCDPISGHATLYWYRQILGQGPELLVQFQDESVVDDSQLPKDRFSAERLKGVDSTLKIQPAELGDSAMYLCASSLRGGTVDNEQFFGPGTRLTVL.

Regarding this clone: A read error may produce the germline difference seen at one junction end. In DNA form, the CDR3 reads TGTGCTAGCAGCCAAGGGACTAGCGGGGGCACCGGGGAGCTGTTTTTT. This gives the protein CASSQGTSGGTGELFF. V and J are TRBV7-7 and TRBJ2-2; 14 bases line up with TRBD2. The CDR3 length is 16 residues. Germline V gives CDR1 SSHAT, CDR2 FNYEAQ (reference sequence).

The rearrangement uses TRBV14 and TRBJ2-1, with 10 bases aligning to TRBD2. This CDR3 region has 17 residues. The V and J ends lost 4 bases and 2 bases, in that order; junction bases with no gene match: 8. Germline V gene data show CDR1 as SGHDN and CDR2 as FVKESK. The CDR3 DNA follows: TGTGCCAGCAGCCCCTTTATAGCGGGGGGAACCTACAATGAGCAGTTCTTC. Amino acid sequence: CASSPFIAGGTYNEQFF.

The chain joins TRBV29-1 to TRBJ1-1, with D perhaps TRBD1 (6 bases). This CDR3 has 12 amino acids. Germline V gene lookup returns CDR1 SQVTM and CDR2 ANQGSEA. V lost 0 bases to trimming and J lost 6 bases, with 8 bases between them. The CDR3 is CSVEDWGPEAFF. As DNA, the CDR3 is TGCAGCGTTGAAGATTGGGGGCCTGAAGCTTTCTTT.

This chain uses TRBV18 with TRBJ2-7; 7 nucleotides agree with TRBD2. The CDR3 is made up of 15 amino acids. CDR1 and CDR2 from the germline V gene are KGHSH and LQKENI. The trim removed 6 bases at V and 0 bases at J, leaving 8 bases unmatched. This CDR3 reads CASSPSPSGSYEQYF. The DNA of the CDR3 is TGTGCCAGCTCGCCCTCTCCTAGCGGCTCCTACGAGCAGTACTTC. Full variable domain (remainder filled in from reference TRBV18 and TRBJ2-7): NAGVMQNPRHLVRRRGQEARLRCSPMKGHSHVYWYRQLPEEGLKFMVYLQKENIIDESGMPKERFSAEFPKEGPSILRIQQVVRGDSAAYFCASSPSPSGSYEQYFGPGTRLTVT.

The chain couples TRBV2 to TRBJ2-3, with 7 bases fitting TRBD1. Germline CDR1 reads SNHLY; CDR2 reads FYNNEI. The trim removed 5 bases at V and 3 bases at J, leaving 5 bases unmatched. The CDR3 runs 14 residues. CDR3 sequence reads: CASSRQGVTDTQYF. DNA for the CDR3: TGTGCCAGCAGTCGGCAGGGGGTGACAGATACGCAGTATTTT.

The chain recombines TRBV5-1 with TRBJ2-7; 7 nucleotides line up with TRBD1. This CDR3 region has 18 residues. CDR1 is SGHRS and CDR2 is YFSETQ in the germline V gene. J gave up 1 base and V 0 bases, and 13 bases lay outside the gene matches. The CDR3, as DNA: TGCGCCAGCAGCTTGGCTGGTAGCGAGGGGGCTGGGTCCTACGAGCAGTACTTC. Translated: CASSLAGSEGAGSYEQYF.

The chain links TRBV7-2 to TRBJ2-3; 14 bases fit TRBD2. CDR3 length equals 17 residues. Unmatched junction bases numbered 8, after V lost 4 bases and J lost 5 bases. In germline, CDR1 is SGHTA, CDR2 FQGNSA. In DNA form, the CDR3 reads TGTGCCAGCAGCTCGACTAGCGGGGGGGTTCGTCGAGATACGCAGTATTTT. Protein product: CASSSTSGGVRRDTQYF.

The chain combines TRBV29-1 with TRBJ1-1; D not resolved. The CDR3 sequence is 14 residues long. CDR1 and CDR2 (germline): SQVTM, ANQGSEA. Trimming cost V 3 bases and J 5 bases, with 16 bases left between them. The chain's CDR3 is CSVDYEGVGTEAFF. The DNA of the CDR3 is TGCAGCGTTGATTATGAGGGCGTAGGGACTGAAGCTTTCTTT.

This clone showed up just a few times. The chain links TRBV5-1 to TRBJ2-1; 8 bases align to TRBD1. The V segment lost 0 bases and the J segment 7 bases; nucleotides outside the gene matches: 3. The CDR3 consists of 14 residues. The germline gives CDR1 SGHRS, CDR2 YFSETQ. CDR3 DNA: TGCGCCAGCAGCTTGGGACAGGGGAGAAATGAGCAGTTCTTC. Protein: CASSLGQGRNEQFF. The whole variable domain, filled in from reference TRBV5-1 and TRBJ2-1, reads KAGVTQTPRYLIKTRGQQVTLSCSPISGHRSVSWYQQTPGQGLQFLFEYFSETQRNKGNFPGRFSGRQFSNSRSEMNVSTLELGDSALYLCASSLGQGRNEQFFGPGTRLTVL.